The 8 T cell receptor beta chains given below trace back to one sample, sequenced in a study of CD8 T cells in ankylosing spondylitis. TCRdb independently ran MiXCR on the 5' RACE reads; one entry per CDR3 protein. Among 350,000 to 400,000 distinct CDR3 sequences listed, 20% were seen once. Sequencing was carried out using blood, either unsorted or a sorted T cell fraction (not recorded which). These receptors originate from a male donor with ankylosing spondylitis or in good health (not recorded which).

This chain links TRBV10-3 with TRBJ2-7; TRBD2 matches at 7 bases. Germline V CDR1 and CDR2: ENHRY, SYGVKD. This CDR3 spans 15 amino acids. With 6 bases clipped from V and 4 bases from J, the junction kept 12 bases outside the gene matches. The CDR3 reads CAIRDLDLAEYEQYF. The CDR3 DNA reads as TGTGCCATCAGGGATCTTGATCTAGCGGAGTACGAGCAGTACTTC.

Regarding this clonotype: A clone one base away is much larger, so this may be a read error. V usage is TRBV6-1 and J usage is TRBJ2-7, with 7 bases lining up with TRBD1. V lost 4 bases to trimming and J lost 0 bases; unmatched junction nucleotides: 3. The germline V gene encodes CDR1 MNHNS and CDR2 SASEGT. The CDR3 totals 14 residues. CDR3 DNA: TGTGCCAGCAGTGCCTGGGACAGCTCCTACGAGCAGTACTTC. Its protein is CASSAWDSSYEQYF.

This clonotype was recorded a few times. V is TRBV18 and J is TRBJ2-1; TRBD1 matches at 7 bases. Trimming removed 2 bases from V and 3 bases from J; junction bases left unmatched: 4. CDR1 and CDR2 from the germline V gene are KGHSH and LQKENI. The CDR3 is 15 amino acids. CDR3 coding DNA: TGTGCCAGCTCACCAATGGACAGGTACTACAATGAGCAGTTCTTC. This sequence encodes CASSPMDRYYNEQFF.

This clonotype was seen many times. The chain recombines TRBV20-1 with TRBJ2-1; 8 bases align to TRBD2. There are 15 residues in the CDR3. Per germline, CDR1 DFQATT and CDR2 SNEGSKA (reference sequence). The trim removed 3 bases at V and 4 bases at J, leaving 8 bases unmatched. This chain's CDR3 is CSARQPAGAYNEQFF. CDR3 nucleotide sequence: TGCAGTGCTAGGCAGCCAGCGGGGGCATACAATGAGCAGTTCTTC.

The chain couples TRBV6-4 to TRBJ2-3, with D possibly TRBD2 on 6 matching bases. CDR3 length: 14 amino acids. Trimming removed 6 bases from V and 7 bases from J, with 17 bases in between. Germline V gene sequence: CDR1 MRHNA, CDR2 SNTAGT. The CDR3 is CASRRNLRDYTQYF. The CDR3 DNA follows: TGTGCCAGCAGAAGAAACCTCAGGGACTATACGCAGTATTTT.

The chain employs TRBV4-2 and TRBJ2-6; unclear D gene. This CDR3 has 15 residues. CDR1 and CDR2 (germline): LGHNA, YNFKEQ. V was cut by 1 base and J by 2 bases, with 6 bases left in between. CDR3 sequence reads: CASSQGGTGANVLTF. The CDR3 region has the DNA TGTGCCAGCAGCCAAGGGGGTACTGGGGCCAACGTCCTGACTTTC.

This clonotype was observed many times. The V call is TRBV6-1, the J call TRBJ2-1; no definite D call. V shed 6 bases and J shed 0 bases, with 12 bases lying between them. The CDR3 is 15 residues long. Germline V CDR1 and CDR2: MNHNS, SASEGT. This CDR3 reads CASRPTKNSYNEQFF. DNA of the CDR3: TGTGCCAGCAGACCAACAAAGAACTCCTACAATGAGCAGTTCTTC.

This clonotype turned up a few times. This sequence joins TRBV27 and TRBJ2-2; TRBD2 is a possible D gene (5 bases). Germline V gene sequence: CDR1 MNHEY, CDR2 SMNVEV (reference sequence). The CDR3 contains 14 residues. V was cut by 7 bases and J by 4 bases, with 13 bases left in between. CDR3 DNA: TGTGCCAGCAAGCGGATATCCGGCACCGGGGAGCTGTTTTTT. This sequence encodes CASKRISGTGELFF.